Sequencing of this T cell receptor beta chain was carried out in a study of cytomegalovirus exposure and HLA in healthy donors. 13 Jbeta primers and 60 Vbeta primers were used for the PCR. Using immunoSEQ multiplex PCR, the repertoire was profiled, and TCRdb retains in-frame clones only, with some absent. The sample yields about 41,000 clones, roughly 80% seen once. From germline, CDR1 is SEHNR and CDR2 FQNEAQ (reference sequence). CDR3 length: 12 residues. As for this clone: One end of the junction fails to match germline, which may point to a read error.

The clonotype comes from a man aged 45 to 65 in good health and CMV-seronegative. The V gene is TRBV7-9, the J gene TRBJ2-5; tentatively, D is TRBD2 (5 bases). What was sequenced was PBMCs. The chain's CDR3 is CSSSVDSGTQYF. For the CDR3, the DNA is TGTTCCAGCAGCGTGGACTCCGGGACCCAGTACTTC.